This TCR beta chain is from a study of shared clonotypes between healthy human individuals. The CDR3 sequence is 17 residues long. The germline V gene has CDR1 SGHRS and CDR2 YFSETQ. V was cut by 4 bases and J by 5 bases, with 21 bases left in between. Libraries were prepared by immunoSEQ multiplex PCR; TCRdb keeps only in-frame clonotypes and omits some of them. In the table there are millions of clones, just over 90% of which are singletons. The sequencing sample was made of naive CD4+ T cells from PBMCs. Indicated subset: CD45RA+ positively selected. The TCR was taken from a man in his late teens or twenties in good health. Some clones in this sample may be carry-over from other donors' samples. This chain joins TRBV5-1 and TRBJ2-2; D is uncertain. The CDR3 here is CASSSPPPGPGTGELFF. CDR3 nucleotide sequence: TGCGCCAGCAGCAGTCCGCCCCCCGGCCCGGGTACCGGGGAGCTGTTTTTT.